This TCR beta chain is from a study of shared clonotypes between healthy human individuals. Study-level information: Donors, aged 18 to 49, were a couple of women and a few men. Overall study results and limits: What limited the represented genetic and exposure-history diversity was the small number of donors.

Several immunoSEQ 96-well plates shared each subset's DNA, each plate a replicate. The data were produced by immunoSEQ multiplex PCR, yet TCRdb's version contains in-frame clones alone and is incomplete. The sample holds under 2,500,000 clones, approximately 95% seen once. The donors were all Caucasian adults (living in Nashville, Tennessee). With respect to this clone: What it recognizes is unknown.

V gave up 5 bases and J gave up 1 base, with 9 bases separating them. Germline V CDR1 and CDR2: MNHEY, SVGAGI. This CDR3 comprises 14 residues. This sequence joins TRBV6-5 and TRBJ2-1, with D uncertain. The specimen was naive CD4+ T cells sorted from blood. Subset here: CD45RA+ positively selected. The TCR originated in a man younger than 35 in good health. The CDR3 sequence is CASSPFGSYNEQFF. DNA of the CDR3: TGTGCCAGCAGTCCATTCGGTTCCTACAATGAGCAGTTCTTC.